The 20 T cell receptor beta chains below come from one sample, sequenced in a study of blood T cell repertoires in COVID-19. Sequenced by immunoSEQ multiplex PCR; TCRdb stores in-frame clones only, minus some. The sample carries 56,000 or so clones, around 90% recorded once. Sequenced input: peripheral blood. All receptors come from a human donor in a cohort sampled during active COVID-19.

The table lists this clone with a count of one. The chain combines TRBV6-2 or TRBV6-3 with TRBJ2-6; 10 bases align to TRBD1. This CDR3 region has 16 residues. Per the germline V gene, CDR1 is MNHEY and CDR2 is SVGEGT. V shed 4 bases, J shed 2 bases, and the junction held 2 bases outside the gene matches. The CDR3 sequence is CASSSGTGAGANVLTF. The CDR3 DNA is TGTGCCAGCAGTTCCGGGACAGGGGCTGGGGCCAACGTCCTGACTTTC.

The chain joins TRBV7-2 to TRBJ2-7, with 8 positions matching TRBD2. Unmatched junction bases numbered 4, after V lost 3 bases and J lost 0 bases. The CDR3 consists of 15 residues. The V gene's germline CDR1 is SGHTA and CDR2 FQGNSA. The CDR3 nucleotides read TGTGCCAGCAGCTTGGAACGGGGGGGCTCCTACGAGCAGTACTTC. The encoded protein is CASSLERGGSYEQYF.

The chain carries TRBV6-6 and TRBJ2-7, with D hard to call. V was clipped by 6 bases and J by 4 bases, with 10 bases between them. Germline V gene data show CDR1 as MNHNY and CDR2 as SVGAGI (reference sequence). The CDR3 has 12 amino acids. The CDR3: CASSPVQYEQYF. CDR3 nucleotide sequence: TGTGCCAGCAGCCCGGTACAGTACGAGCAGTACTTC.

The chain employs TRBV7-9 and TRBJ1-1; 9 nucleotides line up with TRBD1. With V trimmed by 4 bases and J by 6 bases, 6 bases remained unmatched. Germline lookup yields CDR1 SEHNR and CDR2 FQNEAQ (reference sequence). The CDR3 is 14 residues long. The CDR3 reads CASSSGTGRPEAFF. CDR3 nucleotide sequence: TGTGCCAGCAGCTCCGGGACAGGGAGGCCTGAAGCTTTCTTT.

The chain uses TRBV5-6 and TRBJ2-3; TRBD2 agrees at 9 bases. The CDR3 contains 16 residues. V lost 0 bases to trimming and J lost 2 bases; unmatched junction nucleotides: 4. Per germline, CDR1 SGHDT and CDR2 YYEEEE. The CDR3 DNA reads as TGTGCCAGCAGCTTGGGGCTAGCGGGGCACACAGATACGCAGTATTTT. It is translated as CASSLGLAGHTDTQYF.

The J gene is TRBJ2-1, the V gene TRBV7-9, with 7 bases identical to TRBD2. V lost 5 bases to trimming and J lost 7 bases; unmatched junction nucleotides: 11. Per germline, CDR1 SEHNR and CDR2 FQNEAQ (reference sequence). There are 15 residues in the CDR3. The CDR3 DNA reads TGTGCCAGCAGCCCCAGGACTAGAGTGGTTAATGAGCAGTTCTTC. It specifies CASSPRTRVVNEQFF.

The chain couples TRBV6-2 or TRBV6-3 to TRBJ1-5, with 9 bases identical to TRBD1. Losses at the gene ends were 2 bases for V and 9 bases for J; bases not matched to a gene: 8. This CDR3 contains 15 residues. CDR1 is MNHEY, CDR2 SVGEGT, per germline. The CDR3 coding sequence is TGTGCCAGCAGTTACCACCGGGACAGGGAGGGGCCCCAGCATTTT. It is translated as CASSYHRDREGPQHF.

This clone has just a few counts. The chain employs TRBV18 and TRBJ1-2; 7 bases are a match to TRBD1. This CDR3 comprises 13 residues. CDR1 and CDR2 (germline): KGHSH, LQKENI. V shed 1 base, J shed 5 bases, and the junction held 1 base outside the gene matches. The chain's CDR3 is CASSPQTGYGYTF. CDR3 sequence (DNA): TGTGCCAGCTCACCACAGACAGGGTATGGCTACACCTTC.

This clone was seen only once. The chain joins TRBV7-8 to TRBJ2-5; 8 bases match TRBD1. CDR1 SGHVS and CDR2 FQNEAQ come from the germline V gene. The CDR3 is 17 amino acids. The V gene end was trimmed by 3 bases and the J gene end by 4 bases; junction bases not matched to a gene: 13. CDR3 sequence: CASSFLRKRTGRETQYF. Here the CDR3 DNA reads TGTGCCAGCAGCTTCCTGAGAAAACGGACAGGGCGAGAGACCCAGTACTTC. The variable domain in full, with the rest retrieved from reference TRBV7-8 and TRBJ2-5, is GAGVSQSPRYKVAKRGQDVALRCDPISGHVSLFWYQQALGQGPEFLTYFQNEAQLDKSGLPSDRFFAERPEGSVSTLKIQRTQQEDSAVYLCASSFLRKRTGRETQYFGPGTRLLVL.

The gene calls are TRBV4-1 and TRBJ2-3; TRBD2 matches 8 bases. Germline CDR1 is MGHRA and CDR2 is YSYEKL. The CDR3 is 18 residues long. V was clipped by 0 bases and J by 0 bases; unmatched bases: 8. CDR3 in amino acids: CASSQDGLAGSSTDTQYF. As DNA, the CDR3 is TGCGCCAGCAGCCAAGATGGGTTAGCGGGGTCTAGCACAGATACGCAGTATTTT.

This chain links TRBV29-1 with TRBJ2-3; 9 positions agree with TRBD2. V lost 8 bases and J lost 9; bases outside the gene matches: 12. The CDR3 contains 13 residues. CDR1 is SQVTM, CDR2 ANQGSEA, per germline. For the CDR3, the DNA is TGCAGCCTCCAGCGGGGGGCCCTTCAGACGCAGTATTTT. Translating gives CSLQRGALQTQYF.

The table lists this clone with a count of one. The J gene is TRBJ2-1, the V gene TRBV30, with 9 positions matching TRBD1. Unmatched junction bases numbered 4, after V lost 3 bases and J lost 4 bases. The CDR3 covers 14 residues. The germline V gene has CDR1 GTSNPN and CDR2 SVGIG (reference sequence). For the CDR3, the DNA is TGTGCCTGGAGCTCCGGGACAGGGTACAATGAGCAGTTCTTC. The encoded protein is CAWSSGTGYNEQFF.

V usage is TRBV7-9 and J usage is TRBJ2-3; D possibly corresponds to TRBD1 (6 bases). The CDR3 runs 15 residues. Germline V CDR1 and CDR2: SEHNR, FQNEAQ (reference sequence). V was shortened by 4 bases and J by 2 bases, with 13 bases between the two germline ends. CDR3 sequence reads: CASSWTGQNTDTQYF. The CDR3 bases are TGTGCCAGCAGCTGGACCGGACAGAACACAGATACGCAGTATTTT.

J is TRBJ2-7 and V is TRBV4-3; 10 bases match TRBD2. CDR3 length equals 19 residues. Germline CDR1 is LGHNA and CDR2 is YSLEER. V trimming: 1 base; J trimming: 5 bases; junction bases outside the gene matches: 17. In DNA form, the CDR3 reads TGCGCCAGCAGCCAAGGTATCATCTCACAGCGGGGGGGGCTCGACGAGCAGTACTTC. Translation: CASSQGIISQRGGLDEQYF.

The DNA of the CDR3 is TGCGCCAGCAGCCCCCGTCCTGTGCCGGCCTACGAGCAGTACTTC. This translates into CASSPRPVPAYEQYF. This chain connects TRBV5-1 to TRBJ2-7; D ambiguous. V was cut by 4 bases and J by 2 bases, with 16 bases left in between. The CDR3 is made up of 15 amino acids. Per germline, CDR1 SGHRS and CDR2 YFSETQ.

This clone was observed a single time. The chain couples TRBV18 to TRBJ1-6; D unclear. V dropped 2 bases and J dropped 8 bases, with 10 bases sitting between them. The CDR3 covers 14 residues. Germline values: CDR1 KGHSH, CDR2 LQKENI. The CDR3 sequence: CASSPEGTDSPLHF. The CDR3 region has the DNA TGTGCCAGCTCACCAGAGGGAACGGATTCACCCCTCCACTTT.

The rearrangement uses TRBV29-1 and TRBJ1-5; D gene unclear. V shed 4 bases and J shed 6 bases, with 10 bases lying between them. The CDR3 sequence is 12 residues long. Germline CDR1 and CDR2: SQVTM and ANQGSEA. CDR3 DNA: TGCAGCGTTGGCAATGAGGGTCAGCCCCAGCATTTT. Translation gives CSVGNEGQPQHF.

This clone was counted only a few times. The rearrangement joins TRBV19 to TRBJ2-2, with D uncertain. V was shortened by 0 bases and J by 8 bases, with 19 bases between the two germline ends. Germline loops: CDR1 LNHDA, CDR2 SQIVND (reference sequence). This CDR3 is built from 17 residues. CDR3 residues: CASSIDRQSAPYGELFF. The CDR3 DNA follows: TGTGCCAGTAGTATAGATCGGCAGAGCGCACCGTATGGGGAGCTGTTTTTT.

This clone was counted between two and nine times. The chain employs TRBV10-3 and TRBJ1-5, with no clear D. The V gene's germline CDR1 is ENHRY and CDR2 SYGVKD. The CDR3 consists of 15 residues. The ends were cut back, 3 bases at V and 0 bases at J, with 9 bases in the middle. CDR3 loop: CAISEVGYSNQPQHF. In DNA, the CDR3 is TGTGCCATCAGTGAAGTGGGCTATAGCAATCAGCCCCAGCATTTT.

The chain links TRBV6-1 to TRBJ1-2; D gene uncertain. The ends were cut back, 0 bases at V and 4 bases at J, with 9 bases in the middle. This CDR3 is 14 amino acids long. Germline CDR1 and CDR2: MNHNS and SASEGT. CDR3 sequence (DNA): TGTGCCAGCAGTGAAGCGCGAGTTCTCTATGGCTACACCTTC. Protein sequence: CASSEARVLYGYTF.